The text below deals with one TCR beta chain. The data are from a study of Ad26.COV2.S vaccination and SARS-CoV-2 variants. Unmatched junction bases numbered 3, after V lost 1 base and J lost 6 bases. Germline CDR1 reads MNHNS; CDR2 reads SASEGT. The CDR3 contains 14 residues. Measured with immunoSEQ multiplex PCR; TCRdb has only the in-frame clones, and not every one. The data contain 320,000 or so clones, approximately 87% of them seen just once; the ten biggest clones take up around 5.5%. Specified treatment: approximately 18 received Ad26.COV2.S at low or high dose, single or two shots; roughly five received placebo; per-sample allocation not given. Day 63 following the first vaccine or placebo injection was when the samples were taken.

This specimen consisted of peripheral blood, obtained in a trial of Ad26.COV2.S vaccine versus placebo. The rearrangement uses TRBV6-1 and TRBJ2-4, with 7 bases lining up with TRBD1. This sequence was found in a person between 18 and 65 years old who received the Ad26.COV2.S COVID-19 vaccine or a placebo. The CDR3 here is CASSEVRGRNIQYF. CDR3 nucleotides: TGTGCCAGCAGTGAAGTCAGGGGGAGAAACATTCAGTACTTC.